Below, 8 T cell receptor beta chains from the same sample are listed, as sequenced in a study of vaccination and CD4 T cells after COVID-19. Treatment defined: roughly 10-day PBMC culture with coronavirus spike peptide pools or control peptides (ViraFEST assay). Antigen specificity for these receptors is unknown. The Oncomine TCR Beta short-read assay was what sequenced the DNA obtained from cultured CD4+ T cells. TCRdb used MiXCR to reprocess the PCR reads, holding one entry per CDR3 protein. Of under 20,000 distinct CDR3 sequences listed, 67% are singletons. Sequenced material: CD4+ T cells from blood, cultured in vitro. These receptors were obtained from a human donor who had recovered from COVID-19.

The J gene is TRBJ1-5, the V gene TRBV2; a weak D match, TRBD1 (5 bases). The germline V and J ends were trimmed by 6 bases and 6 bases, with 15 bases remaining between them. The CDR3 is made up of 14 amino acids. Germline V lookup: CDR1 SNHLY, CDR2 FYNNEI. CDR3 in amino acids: CASSVQAEGQPQHF. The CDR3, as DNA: TGTGCCAGCAGCGTACAGGCTGAGGGTCAGCCCCAGCATTTT.

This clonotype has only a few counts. The CDR3 reads CASSRQKAGELFF. The CDR3 DNA reads as TGTGCCAGCAGCCGACAGAAGGCCGGGGAGCTGTTTTTT. The chain links TRBV27 to TRBJ2-2; TRBD1 is a possible D gene (5 bases). The V and J ends lost 6 bases and 6 bases respectively, with 11 bases between them. This CDR3 region has 13 residues. CDR1 is MNHEY and CDR2 is SMNVEV in the germline V gene (reference sequence).

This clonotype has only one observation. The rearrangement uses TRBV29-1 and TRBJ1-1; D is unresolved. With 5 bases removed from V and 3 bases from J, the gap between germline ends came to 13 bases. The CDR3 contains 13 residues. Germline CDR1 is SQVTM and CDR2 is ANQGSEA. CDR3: CSVSQAGHTEAFF. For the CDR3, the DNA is TGCAGCGTTTCGCAGGCCGGACACACTGAAGCTTTCTTT.

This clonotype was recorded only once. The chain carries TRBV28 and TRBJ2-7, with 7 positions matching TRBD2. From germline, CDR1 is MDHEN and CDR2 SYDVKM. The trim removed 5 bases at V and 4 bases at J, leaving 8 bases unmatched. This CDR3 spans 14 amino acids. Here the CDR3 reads CASSPVGGGYEQYF. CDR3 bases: TGTGCCAGCAGTCCTGTGGGCGGGGGTTACGAGCAGTACTTC.

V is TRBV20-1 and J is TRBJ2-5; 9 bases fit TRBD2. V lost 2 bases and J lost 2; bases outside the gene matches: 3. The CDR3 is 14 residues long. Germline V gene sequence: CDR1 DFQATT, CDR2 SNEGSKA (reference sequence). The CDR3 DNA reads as TGCAGTGCTAGAAGAGCGGGAGGTCAAGAGACCCAGTACTTC. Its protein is CSARRAGGQETQYF.

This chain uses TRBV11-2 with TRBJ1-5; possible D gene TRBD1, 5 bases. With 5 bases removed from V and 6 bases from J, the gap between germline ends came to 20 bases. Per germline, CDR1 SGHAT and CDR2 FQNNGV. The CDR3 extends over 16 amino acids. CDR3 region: CASSGSGTFGRQPQHF. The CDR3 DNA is TGTGCCAGCAGCGGCTCCGGGACCTTCGGACGTCAGCCCCAGCATTTT.

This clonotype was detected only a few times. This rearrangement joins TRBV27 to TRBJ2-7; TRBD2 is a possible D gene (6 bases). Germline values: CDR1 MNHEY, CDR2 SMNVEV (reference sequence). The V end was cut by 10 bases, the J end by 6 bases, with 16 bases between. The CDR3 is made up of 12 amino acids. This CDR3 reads CAISGRQTEQYF. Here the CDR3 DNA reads TGTGCCATATCCGGGAGACAAACCGAGCAGTACTTC.

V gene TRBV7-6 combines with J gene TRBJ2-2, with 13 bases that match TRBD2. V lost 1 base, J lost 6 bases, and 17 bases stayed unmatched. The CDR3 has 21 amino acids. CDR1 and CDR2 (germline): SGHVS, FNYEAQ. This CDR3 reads CASSLVAPGLLGLAGPGELFF. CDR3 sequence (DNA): TGTGCCAGCAGCTTAGTCGCCCCGGGACTTTTGGGACTAGCGGGACCCGGGGAGCTGTTTTTT.